The 26 T cell receptor beta chains below were found in one sample sequenced in a study of identical twins. TCRdb re-derived calls from the 5' RACE reads in MiXCR, one entry per CDR3 protein. The sample includes hundreds of thousands of distinct CDR3 sequences, around an eighth seen only once; the top ten take 7.2%. The same data also contributed to another study, on yellow fever vaccine responses in identical twins.

Source material: CD8+ T cells sorted from blood. Receptor source: a woman aged 18-29 years in good health.

The V gene is TRBV15, the J gene TRBJ2-7; TRBD2 matches at 10 bases. The V and J ends lost 1 base and 7 bases, in that order; junction bases with no gene match: 7. Germline V lookup: CDR1 LNHNV, CDR2 YYDKDF (reference sequence). The CDR3 sequence is 15 residues long. This CDR3 reads CATSRVAGGRWEQYF. DNA of the CDR3: TGTGCCACCAGCAGAGTAGCGGGAGGACGATGGGAGCAGTACTTC.

This clonotype has just a few counts. The rearrangement links TRBV29-1 to TRBJ2-1, with D possibly being TRBD1 or TRBD2 (6 bases each). CDR1 is SQVTM and CDR2 is ANQGSEA in the germline V gene. This CDR3 contains 16 residues. Trimming removed 3 bases from V and 2 bases from J, with 17 bases in between. The CDR3 protein is CSVEGIGGGAYNEQFF. The DNA of the CDR3 is TGCAGCGTTGAGGGGATCGGAGGGGGTGCCTACAATGAGCAGTTCTTC.

In its sample, this clonotype was seen a few times. The chain links TRBV4-1 to TRBJ1-1, with 7 bases that match TRBD1. Germline-derived CDR1 and CDR2 are MGHRA and YSYEKL. V was clipped by 4 bases and J by 1 base; unmatched bases: 6. The CDR3 length is 15 residues. The CDR3 DNA sequence: TGCGCCAGCAGCCCGGTACAGGGGCAGAACACTGAAGCTTTCTTT. Protein sequence: CASSPVQGQNTEAFF.

This clonotype has only a few counts. The V call is TRBV5-6, the J call TRBJ2-7; TRBD2 aligns across 9 bases. The germline V gene encodes CDR1 SGHDT and CDR2 YYEEEE. Trimming took 0 bases from V and 2 from J; bases not matched to a gene: 3. The CDR3 is made up of 15 amino acids. The CDR3 reads CASSLGAGGPYEQYV. The CDR3 coding sequence is TGTGCCAGCAGCTTGGGAGCGGGGGGTCCCTACGAGCAGTACGTC.

This clonotype has only a few counts. This chain connects TRBV3-1 to TRBJ2-1; TRBD2 agrees at 9 bases. Germline assignment: CDR1 LGHDT and CDR2 YNNKEL (reference sequence). After removal of 3 bases from V and 5 bases from J, the junction contained 11 bases not matched to a gene. The CDR3 spans 17 residues. The CDR3 sequence is CASSQVSGSSLNNEQFF. CDR3 DNA sequence: TGTGCCAGCAGCCAGGTTAGCGGGAGTTCTTTAAACAATGAGCAGTTCTTC.

The chain has TRBV7-6 and TRBJ1-1; 10 nucleotides agree with TRBD1. This CDR3 has 16 residues. J lost 4 bases, V lost 1 base, and 6 bases had no gene match. Germline CDR1 is SGHVS and CDR2 is FNYEAQ. The CDR3 protein is CASSLVRTGGITEAFF. CDR3 sequence (DNA): TGTGCCAGCAGCTTAGTTCGGACAGGGGGAATCACTGAAGCTTTCTTT.

This clonotype has only a few counts. The chain has TRBV2 and TRBJ2-7; a possible D gene is TRBD2 (6 bases). Trimming shortened V by 4 bases and J by 2 bases, and 6 bases separated the two germline ends. The germline gives CDR1 SNHLY, CDR2 FYNNEI. The length of the CDR3 is 12 residues. CDR3 loop: CASSGGAYEQYF. In nucleotides, the CDR3 is TGTGCCAGCAGTGGCGGGGCCTACGAGCAGTACTTC.

This clonotype was detected a few times. V usage is TRBV27 and J usage is TRBJ2-2; possible D gene TRBD1, 8 bases. V was cut by 2 bases and J by 6 bases, with 13 bases left in between. This CDR3 has 15 residues. CDR1 and CDR2 from the germline V gene are MNHEY and SMNVEV (reference sequence). CDR3 region: CASSLIQGGAGELFF. The DNA for the CDR3 is TGTGCCAGCAGTTTAATACAGGGGGGGGCCGGGGAGCTGTTTTTT.

This clonotype was found many times. Here the CDR3 DNA reads TGTGCCAGCAGTGAGTTTAGCGGGAGTAACAATGAGCAGTTCTTC. Its protein product is CASSEFSGSNNEQFF. This chain joins TRBV2 and TRBJ2-1; 9 bases match TRBD2. This CDR3 spans 15 amino acids. V lost 3 bases to trimming and J lost 5 bases; unmatched junction nucleotides: 5. In germline, CDR1 is SNHLY, CDR2 FYNNEI.

The chain recombines TRBV25-1 with TRBJ1-3; D unclear. Per germline, CDR1 MGHDK and CDR2 SYGVNS. V was pared by 2 bases and J by 0 bases, with 5 bases between. The CDR3 totals 14 residues. The CDR3 region has the DNA TGTGCCAGCAGTGAACGAGACTCTGGAAACACCATATATTTT. Translation gives CASSERDSGNTIYF.

This rearrangement joins TRBV29-1 to TRBJ2-7; TRBD1 is a possible D gene (6 bases). The CDR3 has 15 amino acids. V lost 3 bases, J lost 0 bases, and 15 bases lay in between. Per germline, CDR1 SQVTM and CDR2 ANQGSEA. The CDR3 here is CSVEIEQGSSYEQYV. CDR3 DNA: TGCAGCGTTGAGATCGAACAGGGAAGCTCCTACGAGCAGTACGTC.

The rearrangement uses TRBV7-6 and TRBJ1-6; the D is unclear. CDR3 size: 15 residues. V was clipped by 5 bases and J by 4 bases, with 12 bases between them. Germline CDR1 is SGHVS and CDR2 is FNYEAQ. The chain's CDR3 is CASSTPLGYNSPLHF. Written as DNA, the CDR3 is TGTGCCAGCAGCACCCCCCTAGGGTATAATTCACCCCTCCACTTT.

This clonotype was recorded a few times. J is TRBJ1-2 and V is TRBV5-1; 10 nucleotides match TRBD1. V shed 6 bases and J 7 bases; nucleotides not matched to a gene: 9. The CDR3 is 14 residues long. CDR1 is SGHRS, CDR2 YFSETQ, per germline. The CDR3 bases are TGCGCCAGCACCCCTGGACAGGGGGAACTTGGCTACACCTTC. Protein product: CASTPGQGELGYTF. The whole variable domain, remainder taken from reference TRBV5-1 and TRBJ1-2, is KAGVTQTPRYLIKTRGQQVTLSCSPISGHRSVSWYQQTPGQGLQFLFEYFSETQRNKGNFPGRFSGRQFSNSRSEMNVSTLELGDSALYLCASTPGQGELGYTFGSGTRLTVV.

There are a few counts of this clonotype. The chain carries TRBV5-6 and TRBJ2-3; D gene uncertain. The V gene's germline CDR1 is SGHDT and CDR2 YYEEEE. This CDR3 contains 14 residues. The ends were cut back, 2 bases at V and 8 bases at J, with 15 bases in the middle. This CDR3 reads CASSFSLSPFTQYF. Here the CDR3 DNA reads TGTGCCAGCAGCTTCTCGTTGTCCCCTTTTACGCAGTATTTT.

This clonotype was counted only a few times. V and J are TRBV10-2 and TRBJ2-1; D possibly corresponds to TRBD1 (7 bases). Germline V CDR1 and CDR2: WSHSY, SAAADI. V lost 2 bases and J 3 bases, leaving 17 bases between the germline ends. The CDR3 sequence is 17 residues long. The CDR3: CASSEKKAGGYYNEQFF. For the CDR3, the DNA is TGCGCCAGCAGTGAGAAGAAAGCAGGGGGGTACTACAATGAGCAGTTCTTC.

The chain recombines TRBV5-4 with TRBJ1-1; D is perhaps TRBD1 (5 bases). Germline V gives CDR1 SGHNT, CDR2 YYREEE (reference sequence). This CDR3 is 19 amino acids long. V was pared by 2 bases and J by 0 bases, with 23 bases between. Here the CDR3 DNA reads TGTGCCAGCAGCTTACCCCCCGGGACCCTCCCCGATATGAACACTGAAGCTTTCTTT. This translates into CASSLPPGTLPDMNTEAFF.

This clonotype was detected ten times or more. The genes are TRBV12-3 or TRBV12-4 and TRBJ1-5; no firm D call. CDR3 length: 13 residues. V was shortened by 8 bases and J by 4 bases, with 12 bases between the two germline ends. CDR3 nucleotides: TGTGCCAGCGGGAAGGTGGCAAATCAGCCCCAGCATTTT. Translated: CASGKVANQPQHF.

The CDR3 sequence: CASTDSSYNEQFF. CDR3 nucleotide sequence: TGTGCCAGCACGGACTCCTCCTACAATGAGCAGTTCTTC. The chain uses TRBV6-2 or TRBV6-3 and TRBJ2-1; possible D gene TRBD2, 5 bases. Trimming removed 7 bases from V and 0 bases from J, with 7 bases in between. The CDR3 extends over 13 amino acids. The germline CDR1 and CDR2 sequences are MNHEY and SVGEGT.

This clonotype was seen a few times. The chain has TRBV4-2 and TRBJ2-5; weak D call: TRBD2 (5 bases). Germline V lookup: CDR1 LGHNA, CDR2 YNFKEQ. The CDR3 is made up of 14 amino acids. Trimming pared 6 bases from V and 4 bases from J, leaving 15 bases between. CDR3 in DNA: TGTGCCAGCAGAGAGGGCGCAGGATCAGAGACCCAGTACTTC. Translated, it gives CASREGAGSETQYF.

There are many counts of this clonotype. The chain uses TRBV3-1 and TRBJ2-5; 14 positions agree with TRBD2. After removal of 1 base from V and 1 base from J, the junction contained 5 bases not matched to a gene. There are 18 residues in the CDR3. Germline CDR1 is LGHDT and CDR2 is YNNKEL (reference sequence). In DNA, the CDR3 is TGTGCCAGCAGCCAAGTGGGGACTAGCGGGGGATTCCAAGAGACCCAGTACTTC. This codes for CASSQVGTSGGFQETQYF.

The chain combines TRBV7-9 with TRBJ2-3; D remains ambiguous. The CDR3 extends over 12 amino acids. The V end lost 3 bases, the J end lost 5 bases, and 6 bases lay between the germline ends. CDR1 SEHNR and CDR2 FQNEAQ come from the germline V gene (reference sequence). CDR3 loop: CASSFKKDTQYF. DNA for the CDR3: TGTGCCAGCAGCTTTAAAAAAGATACGCAGTATTTT.

V is TRBV7-9 and J is TRBJ2-2; D possibly corresponds to TRBD2 (6 bases). This CDR3 is 15 amino acids long. Germline assignment: CDR1 SEHNR and CDR2 FQNEAQ (reference sequence). V lost 2 bases and J 5 bases, leaving 12 bases between the germline ends. The CDR3 DNA sequence: TGTGCCAGCAGCTTATTAGGGAGGAAGACCGGGGAGCTGTTTTTT. It specifies CASSLLGRKTGELFF.

The chain employs TRBV6-5 and TRBJ2-1, with D tentatively TRBD2 (7 bases). The V gene's germline CDR1 is MNHEY and CDR2 SVGAGI. CDR3 size: 13 residues. Trimming shortened V by 0 bases and J by 9 bases, and 9 bases separated the two germline ends. CDR3 DNA sequence: TGTGCCAGCAGTTACTCAGGGGGGGGTGAGCAGTTCTTC. This codes for CASSYSGGGEQFF.

This clonotype was found a few times. The rearrangement joins TRBV24-1 to TRBJ1-1; D is unclear. This CDR3 region has 14 residues. V was clipped by 4 bases and J by 4 bases, with 12 bases between them. Germline V gene lookup returns CDR1 KGHDR and CDR2 SFDVKD. The CDR3 reads CATSDPDVPTEAFF. CDR3 DNA sequence: TGTGCCACCAGTGACCCAGACGTCCCCACTGAAGCTTTCTTT.

This chain links TRBV15 with TRBJ2-3; D is uncertain. Germline V lookup: CDR1 LNHNV, CDR2 YYDKDF (reference sequence). The CDR3 has 18 amino acids. The V gene lost 0 bases and the J gene lost 0 bases, with 16 bases spanning the gap. In DNA, the CDR3 is TGTGCCACCAGCAGAGATCAGTGGTCCTTCCCTAGCACAGATACGCAGTATTTT. Its translation: CATSRDQWSFPSTDTQYF.

V gene TRBV6-1 combines with J gene TRBJ2-5; D is undetermined. The V and J ends lost 0 bases and 5 bases respectively, with 16 bases between them. This CDR3 contains 16 residues. Germline V gene lookup returns CDR1 MNHNS and CDR2 SASEGT. The CDR3 here is CASSEAILGLVETQYF. The CDR3 nucleotides are TGTGCCAGCAGTGAAGCGATTCTCGGGCTTGTGGAGACCCAGTACTTC.